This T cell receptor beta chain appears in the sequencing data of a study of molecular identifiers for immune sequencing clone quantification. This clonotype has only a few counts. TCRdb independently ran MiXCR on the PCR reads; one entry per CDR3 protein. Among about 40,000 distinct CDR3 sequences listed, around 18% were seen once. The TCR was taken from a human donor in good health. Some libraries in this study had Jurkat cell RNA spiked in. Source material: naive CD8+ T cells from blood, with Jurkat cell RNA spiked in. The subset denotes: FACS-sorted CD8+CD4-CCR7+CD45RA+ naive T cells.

This CDR3 is CASSYYTGLQNEQFF. CDR3 in DNA: TGTGCCAGCAGTTACTATACGGGACTGCAGAATGAGCAGTTCTTC. The V call is TRBV6-5, the J call TRBJ2-1, with D maybe TRBD2 (6 bases). V was pared by 1 base and J by 7 bases, with 14 bases between. Germline assignment: CDR1 MNHEY and CDR2 SVGAGI. CDR3 length: 15 residues.